This entry is about one T cell receptor (beta chain). Its antigen is currently unknown. This specimen comes from a study of vaccination effects on CD4 cells after COVID-19. TCRdb keeps only in-frame clones here, not all; method: immunoSEQ multiplex PCR. Counted here are fewer than 80,000 clones, around 74% occurring once; the ten biggest clones make up around 1.5%. Before sequencing, viral peptide pools were used by the ViraFEST assay to expand antigen-specific CD4+ T cells. With around ten days of culture completed, CD4+ T cells were isolated. Each person got two doses of an mRNA SARS-CoV-2 vaccine, BNT162b2 or mRNA-1273. The healthy vaccine recipients, who had no prior SARS-CoV-2 infection, showed negative nucleocapsid antibodies. Wells each received around 2 million PBMC, cultured with around 9.3 IU/ml IL-2 and 8.5 to 10 ug/ml peptides. Half of the medium was exchanged for IL-2 medium on both days 3 and 7.

The V gene lost 3 bases and the J gene lost 5 bases, with 15 bases spanning the gap. The germline V gene has CDR1 SEHNR and CDR2 FQNEAQ (reference sequence). The CDR3 spans 15 residues. Sequenced material: CD4+ T cells from PBMCs cultured with HCoV-229E spike peptides, taken after COVID-19 vaccination. The J gene is TRBJ2-3, the V gene TRBV7-9, with TRBD1 as a possible D gene (5 bases). The clonotype comes from a human donor who received a COVID-19 vaccine. The CDR3 loop is CASSFRRVGEDTQYF. The CDR3, as DNA: TGTGCCAGCAGCTTTCGCAGGGTGGGTGAAGATACGCAGTATTTT.